A selection of T cell receptor beta chains follows, all from one sample in a study of long-term antiretroviral therapy in people with HIV. TCRdb's copy holds only in-frame clones and misses some; the assay was immunoSEQ multiplex PCR. The profile covers some 25,000 clones, with about four fifths appearing a single time and about 5.7% taken by the ten largest. The sample consisted of unsorted PBMCs, taken 0.7 years before starting antiretroviral therapy. Receptors originate from a man aged 25 to 45 with HIV. Both conserved end residues are part of each CDR3. A D gene is named only where the DNA matches it firmly. Not all rows give a size; the values are once, few, many and, for expanded clones, a class.

J gene | D gene | clone size | V gene | CDR3 protein | CDR3 DNA
TRBJ2-7 | TRBD1 | large | TRBV7-9 | CASSPPTGDYEQYF | TGTGCCAGCAGCCCGCCGACAGGGGATTACGAGCAGTACTTC
TRBJ1-1 | NA | NA | TRBV5-1 | CASSLEAGLVTEAFF | TGCGCCAGCAGCTTGGAGGCAGGGTTGGTCACTGAAGCTTTCTTT
TRBJ1-5 | NA | NA | TRBV19 | CASWVTGSNQPQHF | TGTGCCAGTTGGGTTACAGGTAGCAATCAGCCCCAGCATTTT
TRBJ2-5 | TRBD2 | NA | TRBV28 | CASSSRLAGLETQYF | TGTGCCAGCAGTTCCCGACTAGCGGGGCTAGAGACCCAGTACTTC
TRBJ1-1 | NA | NA | TRBV6-5 | CASSLKVNTEAFF | TGTGCCAGCAGTTTAAAAGTGAACACTGAAGCTTTCTTT
TRBJ1-1 | NA | NA | TRBV9 | CASSERTVPNTEAFF | TGTGCCAGCAGCGAACGAACAGTCCCGAACACTGAAGCTTTCTTT
TRBJ2-3 | NA | once | TRBV5-4 | CASSLARRAGGTDTQYF | TGTGCCAGCAGCTTGGCAAGGAGGGCCGGAGGAACAGATACGCAGTATTTT
TRBJ1-4 | TRBD1 | NA | TRBV27 | CASRPGQLGGFLTNEKLFF | TGTGCCAGCAGGCCGGGACAGTTAGGCGGCTTTTTGACTAATGAAAAACTGTTTTTT
TRBJ1-6 | TRBD1 | few | TRBV5-6 | CASSTLGGQNNSPLHF | TGTGCCAGCAGCACCCTGGGGGGACAGAATAATTCACCCCTCCACTTT
TRBJ1-2 | TRBD1 | NA | TRBV2 | CASSGGQNYGYTF | TGTGCCAGCAGCGGGGGACAGAACTATGGCTACACCTTC
TRBJ1-2 | NA | once | TRBV30 | CAGPLGLYGYTF | TGTGCTGGACCATTGGGCCTCTATGGCTACACCTTC
TRBJ2-3 | NA | NA | TRBV7-8 | CASSLGDTRTDTQYF | TGTGCCAGCAGCTTGGGGGACACTCGCACAGATACGCAGTATTTT
TRBJ1-4 | TRBD1 | NA | TRBV19 | CASSGQTGAIATNEKLFF | TGTGCCAGTAGTGGACAGACAGGGGCAATTGCAACTAATGAAAAACTGTTTTTT